This TCR beta chain was captured by sequencing in a study of shared clonotypes between healthy human individuals (dated by TCRdb to the early 2020s). About the full investigation: A couple of women and three men aged 18 to 49 years were included in the cohort. For each donor, CD4 naive and CD4 memory were each given three plates, CD8 naive was given two plates, and CD8 memory was given one plate. To estimate repertoire size and how much clonotype sharing occurs between individuals, the study deeply sequenced the blood TCR repertoires of several healthy adults. To increase sequencing depth and limit assay-specific biases, different laboratories used diverse techniques to prepare libraries and sequence TCR repertoires. Per donor, leukapheresis produced somewhere between about 0.94 and 9 billion PBMCs. Results and caveats for the whole study, not just this receptor: The genetic and exposure-history diversity represented was limited by the small number of donors. Estimated clonotype richness was generally larger for naive than for memory subsets. When four donors were compared, the shared fraction of clonotypes was roughly 5% for naive CD4, about 4% for naive CD8, roughly 2.3% for memory CD4, and around 0.37% for memory CD8. Pairwise subsampling indicated that sequencing depth was expected to affect the degree of clonotype sharing among donors. Sampling was limited to blood, and TCR repertoires in tissue likely differ from TCR repertoires in blood. Higher generation probabilities were observed for clonotypes shared by all four sorted-subset donors than for non-shared clonotypes. Even with the large sequencing depth, rarefaction of the sorted-subset datasets indicated that sequencing was incomplete.

On this clone: The antigen it binds to is not known. Nothing much larger sits one base from this clone, and base qualities are not available.

Using the deep immunoSEQ assay, multiplex PCR amplified TCR CDR3 regions from genomic DNA. For each cell subset, the extracted genomic DNA was distributed evenly across all wells of several immunoSEQ 96-well plates, and each plate served as one replicate. Each replicate PCR for sorted subsets received around 200 ng genomic DNA, equal to around 32,000 T cell genomes. Purified libraries were quantified with a Qubit 3.0 fluorometer, sized on a Bioanalyzer 2100, and re-quantified with the KAPA Library Quantification kit. Every immunoSEQ 96-well plate was sequenced on a separate single-read 150-cycle Illumina NextSeq 550 flow cell. In the paper's pipeline: Because the immunoSEQ output held only junctional sequences and lacked quality scores, the filtering could not match the filtering applied to full-length reads. To assign V/J genes and CDR3, sequences were annotated against IMGT germline references using PyIR, a Python wrapper for IgBLAST v1.9. Reads were removed for weak V/J assignments (E-value above 1e-6), missing CDR3, stop codons, out-of-frame junctions, or ambiguous translated residues. V3J clonotypes were defined as sequences sharing the same inferred V gene, J gene, and CDR3 amino acid sequence. The percentage overlap between two repertoires was calculated by dividing the number of shared unique clonotypes by the size of the smaller repertoire. Three approaches were used to assess repertoire richness: RTK rarefaction, the Chao1 estimator, and Recon v2.1 estimates of unobserved clonotypes. For all TCRbeta clonotypes obtained by the gDNA method from several donors, generation probabilities were computed with OLGA. TCRdb took over this immuneACCESS table, retaining in-frame rearrangements with V and J assigned. Such tables are incomplete; in checked studies, under half of the missing clones stem from an unresolved V gene, and the remainder is unexplained. V and J calls plus clone size are reproduced from that table; the DNA served to infer D and trimming. In all, the sample holds 600,000 to 750,000 clones, and roughly 78% of those were seen once. Roughly 1.8% of the sample is in the top ten clones.

The donors were healthy, HIV-negative adults with no recently reported acute infections or vaccinations. Every donor was a Caucasian adult living in Nashville, Tennessee, USA. CD4+ T cells were enriched through magnetic negative selection, after which naive cells were positively selected on CD45RA and the remaining negative fraction served as the memory subset. Blood was obtained by leukapheresis, after which PBMCs were separated by Ficoll-Histopaque density gradient centrifugation and cryopreserved in liquid nitrogen vapor phase. Analytical flow cytometry was used to check the purity and quantity of every magnetically sorted T cell population. Genomic DNA was isolated from each sorted fraction and quantified by UV absorbance on a Nanodrop 2000c. Measured from the cysteine to the phenylalanine, the CDR3 is 15 residues long. Only CDR3 DNA is held: 45 bases, read in frame from base 1. The germline V gene sets CDR1 to MNHEY and CDR2 to SVGAGI. The V end loses 2 bases and the J end loses 0 bases, and a stretch of 8 bases separates them.

Sequencing was done on a sample of memory CD4+ T cells sorted from blood. The cell subset or site label, read with the paper, signifies: CD45RA-negative fraction. The chain was built from TRBV6-5 and TRBJ1-3; the D gene identity is not certain. The origin of this receptor is a young woman in good health. The CDR3 corresponds to CASSYGGDSGNTIYF. The DNA sequence is given as TGTGCCAGCAGTTACGGCGGTGACTCTGGAAACACCATATATTTT.